The 18 T cell receptor beta chains below were found in one sample sequenced in a study of radiotherapy plus CTLA-4 blockade in lung cancer. The repertoire was sequenced with immunoSEQ multiplex PCR; TCRdb's copy has only in-frame clones and lacks some. The data hold 50,000 or so clones, with roughly 88% observed a single time. Sequenced material: peripheral blood, taken from a patient treated with radiotherapy plus ipilimumab. The receptors derive from a human donor with non-small cell lung cancer whose response to radiotherapy plus ipilimumab could not be evaluated.

This sequence joins TRBV28 and TRBJ1-6; 8 bases align to TRBD1. There are 13 residues in the CDR3. Unmatched junction bases numbered 3, after V lost 7 bases and J lost 7 bases. CDR1 MDHEN and CDR2 SYDVKM come from the germline V gene. CDR3 region: CASTRDRNSPLHF. In DNA form, the CDR3 reads TGTGCCAGCACTAGGGACAGGAATTCACCCCTCCACTTT. The entire variable domain, with the rest obtained from reference TRBV28 and TRBJ1-6, is as follows: DVKVTQSSRYLVKRTGEKVFLECVQDMDHENMFWYRQDPGLGLRLIYFSYDVKMKEKGDIPEGYSVSREKKERFSLILESASTNQTSMYLCASTRDRNSPLHFGNGTRLTVT.

The chain has TRBV5-6 and TRBJ2-2; perhaps TRBD1 as D (5 bases). Germline CDR1 and CDR2: SGHDT and YYEEEE. The CDR3 length is 14 residues. V was pared by 0 bases and J by 6 bases, with 9 bases between. The CDR3, as DNA: TGTGCCAGCAGCTTGGCAGGGCCTGCCGGGGAGCTGTTTTTT. Translation gives CASSLAGPAGELFF.

This rearrangement joins TRBV27 to TRBJ2-3, with D perhaps matching TRBD1 (5 bases). V was trimmed by 5 bases and J by 2 bases, leaving 14 bases between them. CDR1 MNHEY and CDR2 SMNVEV come from the germline V gene (reference sequence). This CDR3 spans 15 amino acids. CDR3 sequence (DNA): TGTGCCAGCAGTCCCCGACAGCCCCCCACAGATACGCAGTATTTT. This gives the protein CASSPRQPPTDTQYF.

The chain recombines TRBV6-1 with TRBJ2-2; perhaps TRBD2 as D (5 bases). The CDR3 totals 15 residues. Looked up from germline, CDR1 is MNHNS and CDR2 is SASEGT. V gave up 6 bases and J gave up 2 bases, with 13 bases separating them. The CDR3 protein is CASSWETGNTGELFF. CDR3 coding DNA: TGTGCCAGCAGCTGGGAGACGGGAAACACCGGGGAGCTGTTTTTT.

The rearrangement joins TRBV9 to TRBJ2-1; 9 bases are shared with TRBD2. CDR1 is SGDLS, CDR2 YYNGEE, per germline. Unmatched junction bases numbered 9, after V lost 0 bases and J lost 8 bases. The CDR3 runs 16 residues. The CDR3 protein is CASSVERAGGRDEQFF. The CDR3 DNA follows: TGTGCCAGCAGCGTAGAGAGGGCGGGAGGGAGGGATGAGCAGTTCTTC.

The chain is built from TRBV10-3 and TRBJ1-2, with 8 nucleotides matching TRBD1. The CDR3 is made up of 17 amino acids. Germline CDR1 ENHRY, CDR2 SYGVKD. V shed 6 bases, J shed 8 bases, and the junction held 20 bases outside the gene matches. Here the CDR3 reads CAIRPGAGTGRFEGYTF. The CDR3 region has the DNA TGTGCCATCAGACCGGGAGCCGGGACAGGTCGTTTCGAAGGCTACACCTTC.

This clone appeared once. The chain combines TRBV5-1 with TRBJ2-7; 9 nucleotides agree with TRBD1. The V gene's germline CDR1 is SGHRS and CDR2 YFSETQ. Germline trimming cut 4 bases from V and 4 bases from J; bases unmatched to any gene: 6. The CDR3 has 14 amino acids. The CDR3 loop reads CASSPPQGAYEQYF. As DNA, the CDR3 is TGCGCCAGCAGCCCTCCACAGGGGGCTTACGAGCAGTACTTC.

The chain has TRBV7-2 and TRBJ2-2, with a possible D match to TRBD2 (7 bases). The germline V gene has CDR1 SGHTA and CDR2 FQGNSA. The CDR3 covers 14 residues. Trimming removed 5 bases from V and 6 bases from J, with 13 bases in between. The CDR3: CASSRRGGAGELFF. The CDR3 bases are TGTGCCAGCAGCCGGAGGGGGGGGGCCGGGGAGCTGTTTTTT.

In DNA form, the CDR3 reads TGTGCCAGTAGATTTGAGGACAGGGGGCCCTACGAGCAGTACTTC. It translates to CASRFEDRGPYEQYF. The V and J genes are TRBV19 and TRBJ2-7; 11 nucleotides agree with TRBD1. The CDR3 has 15 amino acids. Per germline, CDR1 LNHDA and CDR2 SQIVND (reference sequence). V gave up 6 bases and J gave up 2 bases; unmatched junction bases: 6. Using reference TRBV19 and TRBJ2-7 for the parts outside the CDR3, the full variable domain is DGGITQSPKYLFRKEGQNVTLSCEQNLNHDAMYWYRQDPGQGLRLIYYSQIVNDFQKGDIAEGYSVSREKKESFPLTVTSAQKNPTAFYLCASRFEDRGPYEQYFGPGTRLTVT.

The chain carries TRBV30 and TRBJ1-5; D gene unclear. Trimming cost V 2 bases and J 7 bases, with 12 bases left between them. From germline, CDR1 is GTSNPN and CDR2 SVGIG (reference sequence). CDR3 size: 13 residues. This CDR3 reads CAWSPALLQPQHF. The CDR3 region has the DNA TGTGCCTGGAGTCCCGCCCTCCTACAGCCCCAGCATTTT.

This chain connects TRBV5-1 to TRBJ2-7, with 7 positions matching TRBD1. Trimming took 1 base from V and 0 from J; bases not matched to a gene: 4. The CDR3 covers 15 residues. Looked up from germline, CDR1 is SGHRS and CDR2 is YFSETQ. The CDR3 coding sequence is TGCGCCAGCAGCTTGATTTGGGACAGCTCCTACGAGCAGTACTTC. This translates into CASSLIWDSSYEQYF.

The chain couples TRBV28 to TRBJ2-1; TRBD1 agrees at 9 bases. The V gene's germline CDR1 is MDHEN and CDR2 SYDVKM. The CDR3 sequence is 14 residues long. V gave up 2 bases and J gave up 7 bases; unmatched junction bases: 3. CDR3 nucleotides: TGTGCCAGCAGTTTAGGGGACAGGGTTAATGAGCAGTTCTTC. Amino acids: CASSLGDRVNEQFF.

J is TRBJ1-1 and V is TRBV7-2; possibly TRBD1 for D (5 bases). Germline V gene data show CDR1 as SGHTA and CDR2 as FQGNSA. This CDR3 comprises 14 residues. V lost 8 bases and J lost 6, with 19 bases in between. The CDR3 spells CASALMGGTPEAFF. The CDR3 DNA sequence: TGTGCCAGCGCCTTAATGGGAGGGACTCCTGAAGCTTTCTTT.

This clone was detected once. DNA for the CDR3: TGTGCCAGCAGTGGACAGGGGGCTAAGAACGGGCACAATCAGCCCCAGCATTTT. This gives the protein CASSGQGAKNGHNQPQHF. This chain joins TRBV6-1 and TRBJ1-5; 10 nucleotides agree with TRBD1. This CDR3 region has 18 residues. J was trimmed by 3 bases and V by 4 bases; bases with no gene match: 12. Germline assignment: CDR1 MNHNS and CDR2 SASEGT.

This sequence joins TRBV2 and TRBJ2-6; unclear D gene. Germline V CDR1 and CDR2: SNHLY, FYNNEI. V was trimmed by 7 bases and J by 2 bases, leaving 6 bases between them. The CDR3 is made up of 13 amino acids. CDR3 nucleotides: TGTGCCAGCACCGACACTGGGGCCAACGTCCTGACTTTC. Translating gives CASTDTGANVLTF.

The chain couples TRBV5-5 to TRBJ2-1, with 7 nucleotides matching TRBD1. This CDR3 has 15 residues. The V gene's germline CDR1 is SGHKS and CDR2 YYEKEE (reference sequence). The trim removed 5 bases at V and 12 bases at J, leaving 17 bases unmatched. CDR3 residues: CASRRDRPLINSQFF. The CDR3, as DNA: TGTGCCAGCAGACGGGACAGACCGCTAATCAATTCGCAGTTCTTC.

This chain joins TRBV7-2 and TRBJ2-1; 9 bases are a match to TRBD2. Germline values: CDR1 SGHTA, CDR2 FQGNSA. The CDR3 extends over 15 amino acids. V trimming: 1 base; J trimming: 6 bases; junction bases outside the gene matches: 4. The CDR3, as DNA: TGTGCCAGCAGCTTAGAGGCGGGAGGGAGCAATGAGCAGTTCTTC. It is translated as CASSLEAGGSNEQFF. The variable domain in full, with the rest retrieved from reference TRBV7-2 and TRBJ2-1, is GAGVSQSPSNKVTEKGKDVELRCDPISGHTALYWYRQSLGQGLEFLIYFQGNSAPDKSGLPSDRFSAERTGGSVSTLTIQRTQQEDSAVYLCASSLEAGGSNEQFFGPGTRLTVL.

The rearrangement links TRBV7-9 to TRBJ2-4; 11 bases match TRBD1. CDR1 SEHNR and CDR2 FQNEAQ come from the germline V gene (reference sequence). This CDR3 comprises 16 residues. Trimming removed 6 bases from V and 7 bases from J; junction bases left unmatched: 11. In DNA form, the CDR3 reads TGTGCCAGCAGAGACCTCGGACAGGGGGCGAGGAACATTCAGTACTTC. It yields the protein CASRDLGQGARNIQYF.